Listed below are T cell receptor beta chains from one sample, sequenced in a study of blood T cell repertoires in COVID-19. Assay: immunoSEQ multiplex PCR; the TCRdb copy retains only in-frame clones and omits some. The sample holds tens of thousands of clones, roughly 80% seen once. Sequencing input: peripheral blood. These TCRs come from a man aged 60 to 69 in a cohort sampled during active COVID-19. Each CDR3 is given with its conserved first and last residue. The order of the fields is clone size, D gene, J gene, CDR3 length, V gene, CDR3 DNA, CDR3 protein. D genes are given only for firm matches. Size tells how often a clone was seen (once, few, many) or the class of an expanded clone, and some rows leave it out.

clone_size: NA; d_call: NA; j_call: TRBJ1-1; cdr3_length: 18; v_call: TRBV5-1; cdr3_nt: TGCGCCAGCAGCGCCCGGACAGCCCCGACCATTATGAACACTGAAGCTTTCTTT; cdr3_aa: CASSARTAPTIMNTEAFF
clone_size: NA; d_call: NA; j_call: TRBJ1-4; cdr3_length: 14; v_call: TRBV5-1; cdr3_nt: TGCGCCAGCAGCCTGGCCAGGGATCGTGAAAAACTGTTTTTT; cdr3_aa: CASSLARDREKLFF
clone_size: NA; d_call: TRBD1; j_call: TRBJ2-7; cdr3_length: 15; v_call: TRBV7-2; cdr3_nt: TGTGCCAGCAGTTTAGGGACAGGGAAAACCTACGAGCAGTACTTC; cdr3_aa: CASSLGTGKTYEQYF
clone_size: NA; d_call: NA; j_call: TRBJ2-7; cdr3_length: 11; v_call: TRBV20-1; cdr3_nt: TGCAGTGCGGGCGGGGCGAACGAGCAGTACTTC; cdr3_aa: CSAGGANEQYF
clone_size: few; d_call: NA; j_call: TRBJ2-1; cdr3_length: 14; v_call: TRBV28; cdr3_nt: TGTGCCAGCAGTCCCCGGGTGGTTGTGAATGAGCAGTTCTTC; cdr3_aa: CASSPRVVVNEQFF
clone_size: NA; d_call: NA; j_call: TRBJ1-1; cdr3_length: 14; v_call: TRBV18; cdr3_nt: TGTGCCAGCTCGGGGGGGGGACCTGACACTGAAGCTTTCTTT; cdr3_aa: CASSGGGPDTEAFF
clone_size: NA; d_call: TRBD2; j_call: TRBJ2-7; cdr3_length: 15; v_call: TRBV3-1/TRBV3-2; cdr3_nt: TGTGCCAGCAGCCAAGATGTAGCGGGAGGCTACGAGCAGTACTTC; cdr3_aa: CASSQDVAGGYEQYF
clone_size: NA; d_call: TRBD1; j_call: TRBJ2-7; cdr3_length: 13; v_call: TRBV7-8; cdr3_nt: TGTGCCAGCAGAAGGGACAGGGGGTACGAGCAGTACTTC; cdr3_aa: CASRRDRGYEQYF
clone_size: NA; d_call: NA; j_call: TRBJ2-3; cdr3_length: 16; v_call: TRBV29-1; cdr3_nt: TGCAGCGTTCGTTTTATGAGAGGGGGGGGTACAGATACGCAGTATTTT; cdr3_aa: CSVRFMRGGGTDTQYF
clone_size: NA; d_call: NA; j_call: TRBJ2-5; cdr3_length: 16; v_call: TRBV11-2; cdr3_nt: TGTGCCAGCCAACTCGCCGGATCGGGGGGCGTCGAGACCCAGTACTTC; cdr3_aa: CASQLAGSGGVETQYF
clone_size: NA; d_call: TRBD2; j_call: TRBJ2-3; cdr3_length: 14; v_call: TRBV15; cdr3_nt: TGTGCCACCAGCAGAGTCCGGGGGGGAGATACGCAGTATTTT; cdr3_aa: CATSRVRGGDTQYF
clone_size: once; d_call: NA; j_call: TRBJ1-1; cdr3_length: 12; v_call: TRBV12-3/TRBV12-4; cdr3_nt: TGTGCCAGCAGTTTACTCAGGACTGAAGCTTTCTTT; cdr3_aa: CASSLLRTEAFF
clone_size: NA; d_call: TRBD1; j_call: TRBJ2-1; cdr3_length: 13; v_call: TRBV28; cdr3_nt: TGTGCCAGCAGGCAGCACAGGGGATTCGAGCAGTTCTTC; cdr3_aa: CASRQHRGFEQFF
clone_size: NA; d_call: TRBD1; j_call: TRBJ2-3; cdr3_length: 15; v_call: TRBV15; cdr3_nt: TGTGCCACCGCGACAGGGAGTGGATATACAGATACGCAGTATTTT; cdr3_aa: CATATGSGYTDTQYF
clone_size: few; d_call: TRBD1; j_call: TRBJ1-2; cdr3_length: 14; v_call: TRBV4-1; cdr3_nt: TGCGCCAGCAGCCATACGACAGGGAGCTATGGCTACACCTTC; cdr3_aa: CASSHTTGSYGYTF
clone_size: NA; d_call: NA; j_call: TRBJ2-2; cdr3_length: 15; v_call: TRBV10-2; cdr3_nt: TGCGCCAGCAGTGAGTCATCAGGAAGGACCGGGGAGCTGTTTTTT; cdr3_aa: CASSESSGRTGELFF
clone_size: NA; d_call: NA; j_call: TRBJ1-1; cdr3_length: 14; v_call: TRBV5-6; cdr3_nt: TGTGCCAGCACCTCCGACAGTTTGAACACTGAAGCTTTCTTT; cdr3_aa: CASTSDSLNTEAFF
clone_size: NA; d_call: NA; j_call: TRBJ2-7; cdr3_length: 14; v_call: TRBV18; cdr3_nt: TGTGCCAGCTCACAGGGGGTAGGTAGCTACGAGCAGTACTTC; cdr3_aa: CASSQGVGSYEQYF
clone_size: NA; d_call: NA; j_call: TRBJ2-1; cdr3_length: 14; v_call: TRBV6-5; cdr3_nt: TGTGCCAGCAGTAGCGGGCGGCTGCACAATGAGCAGTTCTTC; cdr3_aa: CASSSGRLHNEQFF
clone_size: few; d_call: TRBD1; j_call: TRBJ1-6; cdr3_length: 14; v_call: TRBV6-5; cdr3_nt: TGTGCCAGCACTTCCGGGACAGGGGCTTCACCCCTCCACTTT; cdr3_aa: CASTSGTGASPLHF
clone_size: NA; d_call: NA; j_call: TRBJ1-1; cdr3_length: 12; v_call: TRBV6-5; cdr3_nt: TGTGCCAGCCGGGGGTGGGGAGGCCCCTCGTTCTTT; cdr3_aa: CASRGWGGPSFF
clone_size: once; d_call: NA; j_call: TRBJ2-2; cdr3_length: 14; v_call: TRBV19; cdr3_nt: TGTGCCAGTAGTTTCTCGCGACTAGCCGGGGAGCTGTTTTTT; cdr3_aa: CASSFSRLAGELFF
clone_size: NA; d_call: NA; j_call: TRBJ2-1; cdr3_length: 17; v_call: TRBV11-2; cdr3_nt: TGTGCCAGCAGCTTAGTAGTCGCGGGGCCCTATAACAATGAGCAGTTCTTC; cdr3_aa: CASSLVVAGPYNNEQFF
clone_size: NA; d_call: TRBD2; j_call: TRBJ2-1; cdr3_length: 15; v_call: TRBV18; cdr3_nt: TGTGCCAGCTCAGGAAGCGGGGGAATCTTAACCGGGCAGTTCTTC; cdr3_aa: CASSGSGGILTGQFF
clone_size: NA; d_call: NA; j_call: TRBJ1-3; cdr3_length: 13; v_call: TRBV6-6; cdr3_nt: TGTGCCAGCAGGGACAACTCTGGAAACACCATATATTTT; cdr3_aa: CASRDNSGNTIYF
clone_size: NA; d_call: NA; j_call: TRBJ2-2; cdr3_length: 13; v_call: TRBV19; cdr3_nt: TGTGCCAGTAGTATAGCAGCGACCGGGGAGCTGTTTTTT; cdr3_aa: CASSIAATGELFF
clone_size: NA; d_call: NA; j_call: TRBJ2-3; cdr3_length: 14; v_call: TRBV18; cdr3_nt: TGTGCCAGCTCACCAGGGGGCAGCACAGATACGCAGTATTTT; cdr3_aa: CASSPGGSTDTQYF
clone_size: NA; d_call: NA; j_call: TRBJ1-5; cdr3_length: 15; v_call: TRBV6-4; cdr3_nt: TGTGCCAGCAGTGAAGTTTCGGGGAGCAATCAGCCCCAGCATTTT; cdr3_aa: CASSEVSGSNQPQHF
clone_size: NA; d_call: TRBD1; j_call: TRBJ1-5; cdr3_length: 15; v_call: TRBV27; cdr3_nt: TGTGCCAGCAGTTTAACAGGGGGATACAATCAGCCCCAGCATTTT; cdr3_aa: CASSLTGGYNQPQHF
clone_size: NA; d_call: NA; j_call: TRBJ2-3; cdr3_length: 12; v_call: TRBV12-3/TRBV12-4; cdr3_nt: TGTGCCAGCAGTCAGGGTCCAGATACGCAGTATTTT; cdr3_aa: CASSQGPDTQYF
clone_size: NA; d_call: TRBD1; j_call: TRBJ2-7; cdr3_length: 15; v_call: TRBV7-2; cdr3_nt: TGTGCCAGCAGCACAGGGACAGCCTCTGTCTACGAGCAGTACTTC; cdr3_aa: CASSTGTASVYEQYF
clone_size: NA; d_call: NA; j_call: TRBJ2-2; cdr3_length: 13; v_call: TRBV19; cdr3_nt: TGTGCCGGCCGGGACTTAAGCACCGGGGAGCTGTTTTTT; cdr3_aa: CAGRDLSTGELFF